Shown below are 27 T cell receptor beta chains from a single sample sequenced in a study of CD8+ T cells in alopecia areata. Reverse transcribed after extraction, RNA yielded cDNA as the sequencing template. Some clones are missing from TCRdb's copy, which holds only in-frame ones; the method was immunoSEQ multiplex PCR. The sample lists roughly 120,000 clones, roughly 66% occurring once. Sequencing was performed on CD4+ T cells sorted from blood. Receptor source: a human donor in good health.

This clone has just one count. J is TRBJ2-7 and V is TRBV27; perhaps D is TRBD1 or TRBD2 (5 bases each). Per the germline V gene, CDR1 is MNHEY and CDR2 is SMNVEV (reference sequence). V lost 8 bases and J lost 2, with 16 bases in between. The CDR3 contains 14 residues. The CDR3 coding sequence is TGTGCCAGCTGGGACGGAGGAGCGGCCTACGAGCAGTACTTC. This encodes CASWDGGAAYEQYF.

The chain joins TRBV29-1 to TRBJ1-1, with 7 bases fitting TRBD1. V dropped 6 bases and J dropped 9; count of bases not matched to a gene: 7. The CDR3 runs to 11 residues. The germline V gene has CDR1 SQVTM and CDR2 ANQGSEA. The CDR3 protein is CSVGRDSQAFF. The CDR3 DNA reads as TGCAGCGTCGGCCGGGACAGTCAAGCTTTCTTT.

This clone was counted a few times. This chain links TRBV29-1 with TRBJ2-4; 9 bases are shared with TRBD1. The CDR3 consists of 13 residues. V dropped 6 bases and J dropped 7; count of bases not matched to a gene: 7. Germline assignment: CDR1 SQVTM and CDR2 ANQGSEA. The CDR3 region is CSVKQGAGNIQYF. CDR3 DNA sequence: TGCAGCGTCAAACAGGGGGCTGGGAACATTCAGTACTTC.

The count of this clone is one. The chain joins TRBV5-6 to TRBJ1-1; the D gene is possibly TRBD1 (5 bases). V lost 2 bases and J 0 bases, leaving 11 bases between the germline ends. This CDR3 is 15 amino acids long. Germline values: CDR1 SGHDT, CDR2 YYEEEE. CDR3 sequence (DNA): TGTGCCAGCAGCTTCTCTACAGGAATGAACACTGAAGCTTTCTTT. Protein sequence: CASSFSTGMNTEAFF. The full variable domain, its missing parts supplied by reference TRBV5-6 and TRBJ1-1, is DAGVTQSPTHLIKTRGQQVTLRCSPKSGHDTVSWYQQALGQGPQFIFQYYEEEERQRGNFPDRFSGHQFPNYSSELNVNALLLGDSALYLCASSFSTGMNTEAFFGQGTRLTVV.

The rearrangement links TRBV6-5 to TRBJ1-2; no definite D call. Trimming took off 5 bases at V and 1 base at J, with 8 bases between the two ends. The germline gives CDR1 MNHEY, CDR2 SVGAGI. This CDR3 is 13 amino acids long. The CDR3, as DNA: TGTGCCAGCAGTAGTAACCTTAACTATGGCTACACCTTC. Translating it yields CASSSNLNYGYTF.

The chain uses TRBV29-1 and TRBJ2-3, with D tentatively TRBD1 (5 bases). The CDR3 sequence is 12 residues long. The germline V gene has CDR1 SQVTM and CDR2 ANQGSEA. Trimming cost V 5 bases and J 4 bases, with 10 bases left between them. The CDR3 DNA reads TGCAGCGTTTCAGACAGTTCAGATACGCAGTATTTT. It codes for CSVSDSSDTQYF.

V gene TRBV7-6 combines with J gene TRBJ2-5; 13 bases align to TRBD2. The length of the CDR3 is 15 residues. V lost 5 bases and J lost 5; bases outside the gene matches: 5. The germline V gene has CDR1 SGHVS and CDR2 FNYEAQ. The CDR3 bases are TGTGCCAGCAGCGAAGGACTAGCGGGGGTGGAGACCCAGTACTTC. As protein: CASSEGLAGVETQYF.

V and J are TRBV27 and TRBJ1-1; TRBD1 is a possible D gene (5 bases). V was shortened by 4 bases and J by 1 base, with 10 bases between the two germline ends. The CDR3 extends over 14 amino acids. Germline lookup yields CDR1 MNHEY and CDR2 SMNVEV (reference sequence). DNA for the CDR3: TGTGCCAGCAGTTCCGACAGAAGGAACACTGAAGCTTTCTTT. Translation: CASSSDRRNTEAFF.

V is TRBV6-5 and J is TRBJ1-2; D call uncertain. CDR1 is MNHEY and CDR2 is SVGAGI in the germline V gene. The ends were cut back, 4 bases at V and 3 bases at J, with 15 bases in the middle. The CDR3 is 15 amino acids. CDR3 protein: CASSSYRTVDYGYTF. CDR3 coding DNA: TGTGCCAGCAGTTCCTATAGGACGGTAGACTATGGCTACACCTTC.

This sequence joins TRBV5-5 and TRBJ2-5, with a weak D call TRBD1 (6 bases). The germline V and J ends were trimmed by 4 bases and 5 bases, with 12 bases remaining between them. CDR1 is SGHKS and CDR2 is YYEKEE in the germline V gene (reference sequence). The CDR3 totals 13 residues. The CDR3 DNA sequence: TGTGCCAGCAGCGAGGGACATCGGGAGACCCAGTACTTC. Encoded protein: CASSEGHRETQYF.

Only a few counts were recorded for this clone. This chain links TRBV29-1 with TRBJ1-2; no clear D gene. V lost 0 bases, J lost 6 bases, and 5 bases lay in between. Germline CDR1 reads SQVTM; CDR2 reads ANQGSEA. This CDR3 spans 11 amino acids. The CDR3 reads CSVEDLDGYTF. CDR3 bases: TGCAGCGTTGAAGACCTAGATGGCTACACCTTC.

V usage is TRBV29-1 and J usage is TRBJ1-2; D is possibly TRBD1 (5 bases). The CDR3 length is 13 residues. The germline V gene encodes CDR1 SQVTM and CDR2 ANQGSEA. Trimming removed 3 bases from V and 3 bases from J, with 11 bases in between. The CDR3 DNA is TGCAGCGTTGAGGTCGGGGGAGACTATGGCTACACCTTC. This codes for CSVEVGGDYGYTF.

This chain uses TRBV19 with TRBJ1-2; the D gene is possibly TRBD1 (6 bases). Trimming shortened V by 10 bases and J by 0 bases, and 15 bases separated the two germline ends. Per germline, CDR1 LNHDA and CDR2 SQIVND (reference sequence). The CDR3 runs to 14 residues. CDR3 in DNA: TGTGCCACGCAAGACAGGTCCTCTAACTATGGCTACACCTTC. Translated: CATQDRSSNYGYTF.

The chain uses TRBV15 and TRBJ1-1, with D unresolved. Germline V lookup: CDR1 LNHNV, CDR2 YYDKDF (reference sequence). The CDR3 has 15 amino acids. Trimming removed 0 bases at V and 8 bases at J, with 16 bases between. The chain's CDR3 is CATSRDYVGRVEAFF. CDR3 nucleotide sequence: TGTGCCACCAGCAGAGATTACGTGGGTAGGGTCGAAGCTTTCTTT.

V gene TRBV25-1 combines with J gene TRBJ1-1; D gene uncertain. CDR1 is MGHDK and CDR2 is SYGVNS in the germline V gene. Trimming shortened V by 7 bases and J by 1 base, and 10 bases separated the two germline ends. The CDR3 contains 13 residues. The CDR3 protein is CASKKAANTEAFF. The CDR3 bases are TGTGCCAGCAAGAAGGCGGCGAACACTGAAGCTTTCTTT. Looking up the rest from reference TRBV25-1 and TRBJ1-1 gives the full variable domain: EADIYQTPRYLVIGTGKKITLECSQTMGHDKMYWYQQDPGMELHLIHYSYGVNSTEKGDLSSESTVSRIRTEHFPLTLESARPSHTSQYLCASKKAANTEAFFGQGTRLTVV.

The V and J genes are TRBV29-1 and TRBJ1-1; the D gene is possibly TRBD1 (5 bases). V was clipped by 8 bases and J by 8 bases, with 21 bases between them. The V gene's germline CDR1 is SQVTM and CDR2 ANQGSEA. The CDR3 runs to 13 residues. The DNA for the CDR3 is TGCAGCTTCCATACAGCGGGGCCTCGGGAAGCTTTCTTT. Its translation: CSFHTAGPREAFF.

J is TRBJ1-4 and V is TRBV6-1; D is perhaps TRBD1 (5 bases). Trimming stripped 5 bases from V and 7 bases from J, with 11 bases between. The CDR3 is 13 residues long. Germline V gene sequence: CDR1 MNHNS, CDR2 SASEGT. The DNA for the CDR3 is TGTGCCAGCAGTCGGGACGGCCGTGAAAAACTGTTTTTT. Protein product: CASSRDGREKLFF.

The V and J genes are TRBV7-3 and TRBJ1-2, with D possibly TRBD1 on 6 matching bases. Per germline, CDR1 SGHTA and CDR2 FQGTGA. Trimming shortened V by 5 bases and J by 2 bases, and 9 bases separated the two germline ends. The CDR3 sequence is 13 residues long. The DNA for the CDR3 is TGTGCCAGCAGCCCGGACAGAAACTATGGCTACACCTTC. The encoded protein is CASSPDRNYGYTF.

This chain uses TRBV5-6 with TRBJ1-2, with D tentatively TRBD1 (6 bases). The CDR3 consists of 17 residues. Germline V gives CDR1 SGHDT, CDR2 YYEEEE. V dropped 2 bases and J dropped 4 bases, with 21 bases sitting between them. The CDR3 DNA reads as TGTGCCAGCAGCTTCCCGGACAGAGGAGGCCTGGCCTATGGCTACACCTTC. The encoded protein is CASSFPDRGGLAYGYTF. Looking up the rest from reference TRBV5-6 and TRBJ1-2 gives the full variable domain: DAGVTQSPTHLIKTRGQQVTLRCSPKSGHDTVSWYQQALGQGPQFIFQYYEEEERQRGNFPDRFSGHQFPNYSSELNVNALLLGDSALYLCASSFPDRGGLAYGYTFGSGTRLTVV.

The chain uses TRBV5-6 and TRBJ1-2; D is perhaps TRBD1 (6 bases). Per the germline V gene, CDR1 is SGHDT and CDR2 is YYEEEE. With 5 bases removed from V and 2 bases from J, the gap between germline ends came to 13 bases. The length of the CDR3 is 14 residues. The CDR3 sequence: CASRRGAANYGYTF. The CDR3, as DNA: TGTGCCAGCAGAAGGGGGGCCGCGAACTATGGCTACACCTTC.

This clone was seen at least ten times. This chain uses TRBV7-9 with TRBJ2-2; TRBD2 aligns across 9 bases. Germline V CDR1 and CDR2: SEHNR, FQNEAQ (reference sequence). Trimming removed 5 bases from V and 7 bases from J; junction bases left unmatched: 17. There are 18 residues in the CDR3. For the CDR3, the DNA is TGTGCCAGCAGCCGCAGTTCCAGCGGGGGGAATAATGGCGGGGAGCTGTTTTTT. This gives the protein CASSRSSSGGNNGGELFF.

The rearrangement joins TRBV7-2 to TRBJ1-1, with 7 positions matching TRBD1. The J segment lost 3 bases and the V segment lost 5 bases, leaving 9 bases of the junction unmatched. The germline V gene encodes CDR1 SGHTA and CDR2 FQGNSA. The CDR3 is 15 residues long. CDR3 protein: CASSPRTGGHTEAFF. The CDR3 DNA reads TGTGCCAGCAGCCCACGGACAGGAGGGCACACTGAAGCTTTCTTT.

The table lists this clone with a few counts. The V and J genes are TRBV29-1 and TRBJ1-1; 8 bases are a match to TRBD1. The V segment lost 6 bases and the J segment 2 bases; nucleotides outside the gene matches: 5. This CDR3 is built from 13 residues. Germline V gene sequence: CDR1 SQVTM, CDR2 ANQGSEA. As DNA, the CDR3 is TGCAGCGTGGCGGACAGGGCCAACACTGAAGCTTTCTTT. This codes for CSVADRANTEAFF.

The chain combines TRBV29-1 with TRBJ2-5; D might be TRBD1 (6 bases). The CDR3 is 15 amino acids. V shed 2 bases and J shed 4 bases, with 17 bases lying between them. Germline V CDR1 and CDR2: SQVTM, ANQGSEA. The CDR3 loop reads CSVERTGSSLETQYF. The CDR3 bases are TGCAGCGTTGAAAGAACAGGGAGTTCGTTAGAGACCCAGTACTTC. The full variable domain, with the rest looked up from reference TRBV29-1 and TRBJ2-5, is SAVISQKPSRDICQRGTSLTIQCQVDSQVTMMFWYRQQPGQSLTLIATANQGSEATYESGFVIDKFPISRPNLTFSTLTVSNMSPEDSSIYLCSVERTGSSLETQYFGPGTRLLVL.

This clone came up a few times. Written as DNA, the CDR3 is TGCAGCGTTGTAACAGAGCCTACCTACGAGCAGTACTTC. Translation gives CSVVTEPTYEQYF. The chain combines TRBV29-1 with TRBJ2-7, with D hard to call. Trimming removed 4 bases from V and 2 bases from J, with 12 bases in between. This CDR3 has 13 residues. Germline CDR1 reads SQVTM; CDR2 reads ANQGSEA.

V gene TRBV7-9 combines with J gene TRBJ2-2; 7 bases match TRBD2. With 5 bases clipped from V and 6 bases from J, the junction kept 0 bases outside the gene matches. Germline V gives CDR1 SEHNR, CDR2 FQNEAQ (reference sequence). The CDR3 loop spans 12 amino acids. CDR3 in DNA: TGTGCCAGCAGCCGGGGGGCCGGGGAGCTGTTTTTT. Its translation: CASSRGAGELFF.

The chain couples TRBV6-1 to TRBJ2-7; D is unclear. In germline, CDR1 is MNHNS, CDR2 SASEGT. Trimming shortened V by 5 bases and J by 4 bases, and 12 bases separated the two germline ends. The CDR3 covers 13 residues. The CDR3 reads CASSTRLDYEQYF. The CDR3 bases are TGTGCCAGCAGTACCCGCCTTGATTACGAGCAGTACTTC.